The 31 T cell receptor beta chains below come from one sample, sequenced in a study of identical twins. One entry per CDR3 protein, called by TCRdb with MiXCR from the 5' RACE reads. In the table there are 450,000 or so distinct CDR3 sequences, more than 13% of which are singletons. The sample was also linked to a second study, of yellow fever vaccine responses in identical twins.

Sequences were obtained from CD4+ T cells sorted from blood. Receptor source: a woman aged 18-29 years in good health.

In its sample, this clonotype was seen many times. The chain links TRBV20-1 to TRBJ2-1; 8 bases line up with TRBD2. This CDR3 is 15 amino acids long. J was trimmed by 0 bases and V by 5 bases; bases with no gene match: 6. The germline gives CDR1 DFQATT, CDR2 SNEGSKA (reference sequence). The CDR3 DNA sequence: TGCAGTGCTGCCGGGGGGGAACTCTCCTACAATGAGCAGTTCTTC. It encodes CSAAGGELSYNEQFF.

This clonotype was seen only a few times. The CDR3 is CASSYGSRVSGNTIYF. Written as DNA, the CDR3 is TGTGCCAGCAGTTACGGCTCCAGGGTATCCGGAAACACCATATATTTT. This chain connects TRBV6-5 to TRBJ1-3; D perhaps matches TRBD1 (5 bases). Trimming pared 2 bases from V and 4 bases from J, leaving 15 bases between. CDR3 length: 16 amino acids. Germline V gene lookup returns CDR1 MNHEY and CDR2 SVGAGI.

This clonotype was seen repeatedly, ten times or more. The CDR3 DNA reads as TGCGCCAGCAGCTCCGGGACTAGCGGCCACAATGAGCAGTTCTTC. Amino acid sequence: CASSSGTSGHNEQFF. The chain uses TRBV5-1 and TRBJ2-1; 11 bases match TRBD2. Losses at the gene ends were 3 bases for V and 5 bases for J; bases not matched to a gene: 4. The CDR3 spans 15 residues. Germline loops: CDR1 SGHRS, CDR2 YFSETQ.

This CDR3 reads CAITNSPRTGGITGELFF. As DNA, the CDR3 is TGTGCCATCACAAATTCACCTCGGACAGGGGGCATCACCGGGGAGCTGTTTTTT. This chain uses TRBV10-3 with TRBJ2-2; 11 bases are a match to TRBD1. The junction had 14 bases not matched to a gene; V was cut back by 7 bases and J by 4 bases. From germline, CDR1 is ENHRY and CDR2 SYGVKD. This CDR3 contains 18 residues.

This clonotype appeared many times. The rearrangement links TRBV12-3 or TRBV12-4 to TRBJ2-2; the D is unclear. V was shortened by 6 bases and J by 1 base, with 3 bases between the two germline ends. The CDR3 has 12 residues. The chain's CDR3 is CASRKNTGELFF. The DNA of the CDR3 is TGTGCCAGCAGAAAGAACACCGGGGAGCTGTTTTTT.

This clonotype has just a few counts. This chain uses TRBV4-2 with TRBJ2-5; D remains ambiguous. V was cut by 0 bases and J by 2 bases, with 10 bases left in between. Germline V gives CDR1 LGHNA, CDR2 YNFKEQ. The CDR3 has 15 amino acids. The CDR3 loop reads CASSQDLVGQETQYF. CDR3 DNA: TGTGCCAGCAGCCAAGATTTAGTGGGGCAAGAGACCCAGTACTTC.

This clonotype was observed a few times. The V call is TRBV28, the J call TRBJ2-7; the D is unclear. V lost 6 bases, J lost 3 bases, and 12 bases lay in between. Germline V gives CDR1 MDHEN, CDR2 SYDVKM. The CDR3 is 13 amino acids. In nucleotides, the CDR3 is TGTGCCAGCAGCCCACCCGGAATCTACGAGCAGTACTTC. It encodes CASSPPGIYEQYF. The full variable domain, in which reference TRBV28 and TRBJ2-7 provide the parts outside the CDR3, is DVKVTQSSRYLVKRTGEKVFLECVQDMDHENMFWYRQDPGLGLRLIYFSYDVKMKEKGDIPEGYSVSREKKERFSLILESASTNQTSMYLCASSPPGIYEQYFGPGTRLTVT.

The chain uses TRBV5-1 and TRBJ2-2; possible D gene TRBD1, 5 bases. V lost 0 bases to trimming and J lost 1 base, with 10 bases between them. Germline V gene lookup returns CDR1 SGHRS and CDR2 YFSETQ. The CDR3 is 16 residues long. CDR3 sequence reads: CASSLGWQGNTGELFF. The CDR3 nucleotides are TGCGCCAGCAGCTTGGGTTGGCAGGGGAACACCGGGGAGCTGTTTTTT.

CDR3 sequence: CAISSTVPQQYF. The CDR3, as DNA: TGTGCCATCAGTTCCACCGTTCCCCAGCAGTACTTC. The chain has TRBV10-3 and TRBJ2-7; unclear D gene. CDR1 and CDR2 (germline): ENHRY, SYGVKD. This CDR3 is 12 amino acids long. Trimming removed 5 bases at V and 8 bases at J, with 13 bases between.

There are a few counts of this clonotype. The rearrangement joins TRBV2 to TRBJ2-1; 10 nucleotides align to TRBD2. CDR1 and CDR2 from the germline V gene are SNHLY and FYNNEI. CDR3 length: 15 residues. Trimming took 7 bases from V and 3 from J; bases not matched to a gene: 6. DNA of the CDR3: TGTGCCAGCACCATAGCGGGGGGTCTCTACAATGAGCAGTTCTTC. This translates into CASTIAGGLYNEQFF.

This clonotype appeared a few times. The chain employs TRBV19 and TRBJ2-7, with TRBD1 matching 7 bases. Germline V gene data show CDR1 as LNHDA and CDR2 as SQIVND (reference sequence). With V trimmed by 5 bases and J by 2 bases, 18 bases remained unmatched. CDR3 length: 18 amino acids. The CDR3: CASSHPAHRQGRPYEQYF. CDR3 sequence (DNA): TGTGCCAGTAGTCATCCCGCCCATCGACAGGGTAGACCCTACGAGCAGTACTTC.

There are many counts of this clonotype. The gene calls are TRBV27 and TRBJ2-7; TRBD1 is a possible D gene (5 bases). This CDR3 is built from 11 residues. From germline, CDR1 is MNHEY and CDR2 SMNVEV (reference sequence). Trimming took 5 bases from V and 8 from J, leaving 10 bases between them. The CDR3: CASSIAGKQYF. CDR3 coding DNA: TGTGCCAGCAGTATAGCAGGGAAGCAGTACTTC.

This clonotype was observed many times. This chain uses TRBV2 with TRBJ1-2, with a tentative D call TRBD1 (6 bases). Germline CDR1 is SNHLY and CDR2 is FYNNEI. The CDR3 is 13 residues long. Between the trimmed V and J ends, which lost 3 bases and 3 bases, there was a span of 8 bases. This CDR3 is CASSEGGYYGYTF. In DNA form, the CDR3 reads TGTGCCAGCAGTGAGGGGGGCTACTATGGCTACACCTTC.

This sequence joins TRBV3-1 and TRBJ2-3; the match to TRBD1 covers 7 bases. Germline loops: CDR1 LGHDT, CDR2 YNNKEL (reference sequence). The CDR3 is 14 amino acids. Trimming at V came to 1 base and at J to 7 bases, leaving 5 bases not matched to a gene. The CDR3 here is CASSQGDSPNTQYF. The CDR3 DNA sequence: TGTGCCAGCAGCCAAGGGGACAGCCCTAATACGCAGTATTTT.

The chain couples TRBV6-6 to TRBJ1-5; D gene uncertain. This CDR3 is built from 12 residues. V lost 6 bases and J lost 7, with 10 bases in between. Germline V gene data show CDR1 as MNHNY and CDR2 as SVGAGI (reference sequence). Here the CDR3 reads CASRSPGQPQHF. The CDR3 nucleotides are TGTGCCAGCAGATCCCCCGGACAGCCCCAGCATTTT.

The V call is TRBV20-1, the J call TRBJ2-7; 8 positions match TRBD1. This CDR3 is 15 amino acids long. CDR1 DFQATT and CDR2 SNEGSKA come from the germline V gene (reference sequence). The ends lost 6 bases at V and 3 bases at J; junction bases unmatched: 13. CDR3 DNA sequence: TGCAGTGCCCCGTGGACAGGGCGATTTCTCTACGAGCAGTACTTC. Residues: CSAPWTGRFLYEQYF.

This clonotype turned up a few times. The chain is built from TRBV18 and TRBJ2-7, with 8 bases matching TRBD1. V lost 5 bases and J lost 3; bases outside the gene matches: 21. Per the germline V gene, CDR1 is KGHSH and CDR2 is LQKENI. This CDR3 has 19 residues. CDR3 residues: CASSILQVSGGPFNYEQYF. The CDR3 coding sequence is TGTGCCAGCTCAATCCTACAAGTCTCAGGGGGCCCGTTTAACTACGAGCAGTACTTC.

In this sample, this clonotype turned up a few times. V usage is TRBV28 and J usage is TRBJ1-1; tentative D call: TRBD1 (6 bases). Germline V lookup: CDR1 MDHEN, CDR2 SYDVKM. The germline V and J ends were trimmed by 3 bases and 5 bases, with 13 bases remaining between them. The CDR3 totals 14 residues. The CDR3 DNA sequence: TGTGCCAGCAGTTTTCCCAGGGGCAGGACTGAAGCTTTCTTT. Residues: CASSFPRGRTEAFF. Based on the CDR3 plus reference TRBV28 and TRBJ1-1, the full variable domain is DVKVTQSSRYLVKRTGEKVFLECVQDMDHENMFWYRQDPGLGLRLIYFSYDVKMKEKGDIPEGYSVSREKKERFSLILESASTNQTSMYLCASSFPRGRTEAFFGQGTRLTVV.

This CDR3 reads CATQDPPTQFF. The CDR3 bases are TGTGCCACCCAGGACCCACCTACGCAGTTCTTC. This chain uses TRBV10-3 with TRBJ2-1; D call uncertain. V lost 10 bases and J 12 bases, leaving 16 bases between the germline ends. The CDR3 runs 11 residues. Germline lookup yields CDR1 ENHRY and CDR2 SYGVKD.

V gene TRBV5-1 combines with J gene TRBJ1-1; D is possibly TRBD1 (5 bases). Deletions cut 4 bases from V and 6 bases from J, with 16 bases between. The germline V gene has CDR1 SGHRS and CDR2 YFSETQ. The length of the CDR3 is 14 residues. CDR3 nucleotides: TGCGCCAGCAGCCGAGTTCGTAGGGGCGCTGAAGCTTTCTTT. It is translated as CASSRVRRGAEAFF.

V usage is TRBV28 and J usage is TRBJ1-1; D unresolved. The germline V and J ends were trimmed by 5 bases and 11 bases, with 15 bases remaining between them. CDR1 is MDHEN, CDR2 SYDVKM, per germline. The CDR3 extends over 12 amino acids. The CDR3 spells CASSTPGKLAFF. The CDR3 DNA is TGTGCCAGCAGTACCCCCGGGAAGTTGGCTTTCTTT.

This clonotype has at least ten counts. J is TRBJ2-1 and V is TRBV6-5, with TRBD1 matching 9 bases. The CDR3 has 15 amino acids. Germline CDR1 and CDR2: MNHEY and SVGAGI. Trimming took 0 bases from V and 7 from J; bases not matched to a gene: 4. The CDR3 spells CASSYSLGQGNEQFF. The CDR3 nucleotides read TGTGCCAGCAGTTACTCCTTAGGACAGGGGAATGAGCAGTTCTTC.

This chain uses TRBV12-3 or TRBV12-4 with TRBJ2-3, with 11 bases matching TRBD2. The CDR3 loop spans 14 amino acids. V shed 6 bases, J shed 3 bases, and the junction held 2 bases outside the gene matches. CDR3 sequence reads: CASRASGRTDTQYF. The CDR3 nucleotides are TGTGCCAGCAGAGCTAGCGGGAGGACAGATACGCAGTATTTT.

This clonotype was picked up a small number of times. The J gene is TRBJ2-7, the V gene TRBV7-2, with 9 bases that match TRBD2. CDR1 is SGHTA and CDR2 is FQGNSA in the germline V gene. The CDR3 totals 15 residues. After removal of 4 bases from V and 1 base from J, the junction contained 5 bases not matched to a gene. This CDR3 reads CASSSSAGGSYEQYF. DNA of the CDR3: TGTGCCAGCAGCTCTTCAGCGGGGGGATCCTACGAGCAGTACTTC.

The rearrangement joins TRBV5-5 to TRBJ2-7, with D possibly being TRBD1 or TRBD2 (5 bases each). The CDR3 has 14 residues. V lost 3 bases to trimming and J lost 2 bases, with 12 bases between them. Per the germline V gene, CDR1 is SGHKS and CDR2 is YYEKEE (reference sequence). The CDR3 coding sequence is TGTGCCAGCAGCTCTATTGGGGGTACCTACGAGCAGTACTTC. It yields the protein CASSSIGGTYEQYF.

V gene TRBV25-1 combines with J gene TRBJ2-7, with D unresolved. CDR1 and CDR2 from the germline V gene are MGHDK and SYGVNS. V lost 4 bases, J lost 0 bases, and 10 bases lay in between. The CDR3 loop spans 14 amino acids. The DNA of the CDR3 is TGTGCCAGCAGTGCTCACGGGTTCTCCTACGAGCAGTACTTC. Protein product: CASSAHGFSYEQYF.

The J gene is TRBJ1-1, the V gene TRBV12-3 or TRBV12-4, with D possibly being TRBD1 (6 bases). This CDR3 is built from 13 residues. V lost 5 bases and J lost 5, with 12 bases in between. The CDR3 loop is CASSINGQTEAFF. The DNA for the CDR3 is TGTGCCAGCAGTATCAACGGACAGACTGAAGCTTTCTTT.

In its sample, this clonotype was seen many times. This chain joins TRBV7-8 and TRBJ2-1; no clear D. The germline gives CDR1 SGHVS, CDR2 FQNEAQ. This CDR3 has 15 amino acids. V lost 4 bases and J lost 0, with 10 bases in between. The CDR3 DNA follows: TGTGCCAGCAGCTCACTCCATGGCTCCTACAATGAGCAGTTCTTC. Residues: CASSSLHGSYNEQFF.

This clonotype has just a few counts. The chain is built from TRBV6-5 and TRBJ2-2, with a possible D match to TRBD2 (6 bases). This CDR3 has 17 amino acids. Trimming cost V 0 bases and J 1 base, with 12 bases left between them. From germline, CDR1 is MNHEY and CDR2 SVGAGI. The CDR3 is CASSYSRAGWNTGELFF. In nucleotides, the CDR3 is TGTGCCAGCAGTTACTCGAGGGCGGGGTGGAACACCGGGGAGCTGTTTTTT.

The J gene is TRBJ2-1, the V gene TRBV7-3; D unclear. Per germline, CDR1 SGHTA and CDR2 FQGTGA. This CDR3 is built from 16 residues. With 0 bases removed from V and 0 bases from J, the gap between germline ends came to 9 bases. The CDR3 region is CASSLTFQASYNEQFF. CDR3 sequence (DNA): TGTGCCAGCAGCTTAACATTCCAGGCCTCCTACAATGAGCAGTTCTTC.

J is TRBJ2-7 and V is TRBV6-5, with D unclear. The CDR3 spans 14 residues. Trimming stripped 2 bases from V and 3 bases from J, with 11 bases between. CDR1 MNHEY and CDR2 SVGAGI come from the germline V gene. The CDR3 DNA reads TGTGCCAGCAGTTACCTTGACGGAGACTACGAGCAGTACTTC. This gives the protein CASSYLDGDYEQYF.